The 11 T cell receptor beta chains given below trace back to one sample, sequenced in a study of CD4 T cells in relation to SARS-CoV-2 and coronaviruses. CD4+ T cells from unexposed donors were obtained before the COVID-19 pandemic (2011-2018). Clones were read by immunoSEQ multiplex PCR, and TCRdb kept only the in-frame ones, dropping some. The sample has more than 50,000 clones, around 86% seen once. Specimen: memory CD4+ T cells from PBMCs. These receptors were taken from a human donor in good health.

The genes are TRBV19 and TRBJ2-3; D unresolved. The CDR3 is 16 residues long. The V end lost 5 bases, the J end lost 1 base, and 16 bases lay between the germline ends. CDR1 is LNHDA and CDR2 is SQIVND in the germline V gene (reference sequence). The CDR3 is CASSFGSSSGTDTQYF. In nucleotides, the CDR3 is TGTGCCAGTAGTTTCGGATCGTCCTCGGGCACAGATACGCAGTATTTT. Using reference TRBV19 and TRBJ2-3 for the parts outside the CDR3, the full variable domain is DGGITQSPKYLFRKEGQNVTLSCEQNLNHDAMYWYRQDPGQGLRLIYYSQIVNDFQKGDIAEGYSVSREKKESFPLTVTSAQKNPTAFYLCASSFGSSSGTDTQYFGPGTRLTVL.

V usage is TRBV28 and J usage is TRBJ2-7, with 8 positions matching TRBD1. Losses at the gene ends were 3 bases for V and 5 bases for J; bases not matched to a gene: 12. Germline V CDR1 and CDR2: MDHEN, SYDVKM. CDR3 length equals 16 residues. CDR3 nucleotides: TGTGCCAGCAGTTTGCCCAGGACAGGGACTCGCCACGAGCAGTACTTC. Translation gives CASSLPRTGTRHEQYF.

This clone has only one observation. The genes are TRBV15 and TRBJ1-2, with D perhaps matching TRBD1 (5 bases). Germline V gene lookup returns CDR1 LNHNV and CDR2 YYDKDF (reference sequence). V was trimmed by 8 bases and J by 9 bases, leaving 13 bases between them. This CDR3 comprises 11 residues. The CDR3 is CATSGDFRYTF. DNA for the CDR3: TGTGCCACCTCGGGGGATTTTCGCTACACCTTC.

The chain links TRBV5-1 to TRBJ2-7; D may be TRBD2 (5 bases). The CDR3 totals 14 residues. CDR1 is SGHRS, CDR2 YFSETQ, per germline. Trimming took off 0 bases at V and 2 bases at J, with 9 bases between the two ends. Here the CDR3 DNA reads TGCGCCAGCAGCTTGGCCGCGGGCCCCTACGAGCAGTACTTC. Protein: CASSLAAGPYEQYF.

The gene calls are TRBV5-4 and TRBJ2-5; 10 nucleotides align to TRBD1. The CDR3 covers 15 residues. Germline loops: CDR1 SGHNT, CDR2 YYREEE (reference sequence). V trimming: 4 bases; J trimming: 4 bases; junction bases outside the gene matches: 7. The CDR3 coding sequence is TGTGCCAGCAGCCTAAAAAGGACAGGGGGAGAGACCCAGTACTTC. Its translation is CASSLKRTGGETQYF.

This chain links TRBV28 with TRBJ2-7; maybe TRBD2 (7 bases). Trimming removed 5 bases at V and 2 bases at J, with 16 bases between. Germline CDR1 is MDHEN and CDR2 is SYDVKM. The CDR3 has 15 amino acids. CDR3 in DNA: TGTGCCAGCAGTCGGAAACTAGGGGGGGCCTACGAGCAGTACTTC. Encoded protein: CASSRKLGGAYEQYF.

This clone was seen a single time. CDR3 loop: CAIRYRAENTEAFF. Written as DNA, the CDR3 is TGTGCCATCAGATACAGGGCAGAGAACACTGAAGCTTTCTTT. The chain is built from TRBV10-3 and TRBJ1-1; TRBD1 might be the D (6 bases). V gave up 6 bases and J gave up 1 base, with 12 bases separating them. The CDR3 is 14 residues long. Germline V gene sequence: CDR1 ENHRY, CDR2 SYGVKD.

V and J are TRBV4-2 and TRBJ2-1; 8 nucleotides align to TRBD1. The CDR3 is 16 amino acids. Germline V CDR1 and CDR2: LGHNA, YNFKEQ. With V trimmed by 0 bases and J by 1 base, 2 bases remained unmatched. Here the CDR3 DNA reads TGTGCCAGCAGCCAAGAAACAGGGGGTTCCTACAATGAGCAGTTCTTC. The encoded protein is CASSQETGGSYNEQFF.

About this clone: This same CDR3 is encoded by further DNA sequences in the sample. V and J are TRBV3-1 (or the pseudogene TRBV3-2) and TRBJ2-3; D is unresolved. V dropped 3 bases and J dropped 6 bases, with 4 bases sitting between them. Germline assignment: CDR1 LGHDT and CDR2 YNNKEL (reference sequence). The CDR3 spans 11 residues. CDR3 in DNA: TGTGCCAGCAGCCAGGGCGATACGCAGTATTTT. Translating it yields CASSQGDTQYF.

The chain combines TRBV19 with TRBJ1-4; no reliable D call. The germline V gene has CDR1 LNHDA and CDR2 SQIVND (reference sequence). V dropped 4 bases and J dropped 8 bases, with 14 bases sitting between them. The CDR3 has 14 residues. CDR3 bases: TGTGCCAGTAGTAAGAGCTCCGTGGGCGAAAAACTGTTTTTT. Its translation is CASSKSSVGEKLFF.

J is TRBJ2-1 and V is TRBV24-1, with 8 bases identical to TRBD2. Germline loops: CDR1 KGHDR, CDR2 SFDVKD. The length of the CDR3 is 15 residues. The trim removed 3 bases at V and 9 bases at J, leaving 9 bases unmatched. The CDR3 sequence: CATSDPGTSGGEQFF. As DNA, the CDR3 is TGTGCCACCAGTGATCCGGGTACTAGCGGAGGTGAGCAGTTCTTC.